The 15 T cell receptor beta chains presented below share a single source sample, sequenced in a study of monozygotic twins with inflammatory bowel disease. TCRdb reprocessed the 5' RACE reads and keeps a single row for each CDR3 protein, giving no DNA. Its listing shows more than 300,000 distinct CDR3 sequences. The sample comprised blood. The source of these receptors is a human donor with ulcerative colitis or Crohn's disease, or a healthy co-twin of an affected twin (not recorded which).

The V call is TRBV14, the J call TRBJ1-2; TCRdb picks TRBD1, but there is no DNA to check that call. The CDR3 has 17 amino acids. From germline, CDR1 is SGHDN and CDR2 FVKESK. The CDR3 protein is CASSQGYTGTITYGYTF.

The chain recombines TRBV5-6 with TRBJ1-4. The CDR3 length is 15 residues. Germline-derived CDR1 and CDR2 are SGHDT and YYEEEE. The CDR3 here is CASSLRVLLNEKLFF.

The V and J genes are TRBV15 and TRBJ2-7. This CDR3 spans 15 amino acids. The V gene's germline CDR1 is LNHNV and CDR2 YYDKDF (reference sequence). The CDR3 sequence is CATSRVSPSSYEQYF.

The chain combines TRBV5-1 with TRBJ2-5. This CDR3 has 14 amino acids. Germline V CDR1 and CDR2: SGHRS, YFSETQ. CDR3 sequence reads: CASSLEGNQETQYF.

The CDR3 here is CAIQSGSHIGAFF. The rearrangement uses TRBV10-3 and TRBJ1-1. The germline V gene encodes CDR1 ENHRY and CDR2 SYGVKD. The CDR3 spans 13 residues.

V and J are TRBV20-1 and TRBJ1-3; the D gene TCRdb calls, TRBD1, cannot be checked with no DNA. The CDR3 is made up of 18 amino acids. Germline V lookup: CDR1 DFQATT, CDR2 SNEGSKA (reference sequence). The CDR3 loop reads CSARRGNWDRGGGNTIYF.

This rearrangement joins TRBV15 to TRBJ2-1; with no DNA, the TCRdb D assignment of TRBD1 cannot be verified. Germline CDR1 is LNHNV and CDR2 is YYDKDF (reference sequence). The CDR3 has 13 residues. The CDR3 loop reads CATSVRQFNEQFF. The full variable domain, rest sourced from reference TRBV15 and TRBJ2-1, is DAMVIQNPRYQVTQFGKPVTLSCSQTLNHNVMYWYQQKSSQAPKLLFHYYDKDFNNEADTPDNFQSRRPNTSFCFLDIRSPGLGDTAMYLCATSVRQFNEQFFGPGTRLTVL.

The V call is TRBV14, the J call TRBJ1-3. Germline V gene lookup returns CDR1 SGHDN and CDR2 FVKESK. The CDR3 spans 11 residues. This CDR3 reads CASSQANTIYF.

The V gene is TRBV7-6, the J gene TRBJ2-1. Germline CDR1 SGHVS, CDR2 FNYEAQ. The CDR3 sequence is 15 residues long. The CDR3 region is CASSLGRSLTNEQFF.

This chain connects TRBV5-6 to TRBJ2-5; without DNA, the TCRdb call of TRBD1 cannot be checked. Germline V gene data show CDR1 as SGHDT and CDR2 as YYEEEE. The CDR3 spans 14 residues. The CDR3 loop reads CASSHRDTLETQYF.

This chain uses TRBV5-1 with TRBJ1-3. Germline V lookup: CDR1 SGHRS, CDR2 YFSETQ. The CDR3 has 14 residues. The chain's CDR3 is CASSLDGSGNTIYF.

The chain carries TRBV27 and TRBJ2-1; no DNA is available, so the TRBD1 call from TCRdb remains unchecked. Germline V gives CDR1 MNHEY, CDR2 SMNVEV (reference sequence). The CDR3 spans 15 residues. The CDR3 spells CASTPRADPYNEQFF.

V usage is TRBV7-9 and J usage is TRBJ1-5; the D gene TCRdb calls, TRBD1, cannot be checked with no DNA. The CDR3 covers 15 residues. Germline V CDR1 and CDR2: SEHNR, FQNEAQ (reference sequence). CDR3: CASSFGTGVGQPQHF.

The chain recombines TRBV12-3 or TRBV12-4 with TRBJ2-1; the TCRdb D gene call, TRBD2, has no DNA to confirm it. The CDR3 extends over 15 amino acids. The CDR3 protein is CASTQRVTSYNEQFF.

This chain connects TRBV15 to TRBJ2-1; TCRdb outputs TRBD1, but without DNA this stays unchecked. The CDR3 runs to 14 residues. CDR1 is LNHNV and CDR2 is YYDKDF in the germline V gene (reference sequence). This chain's CDR3 is CATSRGQEMNEQFF.